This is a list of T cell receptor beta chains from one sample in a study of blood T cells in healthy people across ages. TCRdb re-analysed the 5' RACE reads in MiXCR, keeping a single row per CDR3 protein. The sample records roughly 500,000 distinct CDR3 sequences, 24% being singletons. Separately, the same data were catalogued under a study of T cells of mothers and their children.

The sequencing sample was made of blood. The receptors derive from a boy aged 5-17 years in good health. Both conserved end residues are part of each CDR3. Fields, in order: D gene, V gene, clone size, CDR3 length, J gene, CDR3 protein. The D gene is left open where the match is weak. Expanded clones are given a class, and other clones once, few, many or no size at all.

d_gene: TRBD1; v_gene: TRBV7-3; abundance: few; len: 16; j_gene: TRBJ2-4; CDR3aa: CASSAGQGLAKNIQYF
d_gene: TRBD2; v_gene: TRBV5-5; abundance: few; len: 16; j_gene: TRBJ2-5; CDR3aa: CASSFLGLALRETQYF
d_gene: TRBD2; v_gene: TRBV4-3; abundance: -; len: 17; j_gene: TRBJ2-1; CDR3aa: CASSQDWGTSGLNEQFF
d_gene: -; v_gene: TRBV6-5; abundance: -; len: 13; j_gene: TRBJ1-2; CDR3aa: CASRFTTANGYTF
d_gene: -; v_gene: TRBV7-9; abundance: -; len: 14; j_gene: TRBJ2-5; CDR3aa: CASSLEGRQETQYF
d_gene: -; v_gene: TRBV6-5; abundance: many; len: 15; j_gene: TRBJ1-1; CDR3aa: CASSPGVSMNTEAFF
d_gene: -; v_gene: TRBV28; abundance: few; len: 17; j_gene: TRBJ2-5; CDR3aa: CASSLLPGSRVEETQYF
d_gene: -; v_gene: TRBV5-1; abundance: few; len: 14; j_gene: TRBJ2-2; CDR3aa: CASSLLADTGELFF
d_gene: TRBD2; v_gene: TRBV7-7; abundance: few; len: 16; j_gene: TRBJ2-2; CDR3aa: CASSHTSGWNTGELFF
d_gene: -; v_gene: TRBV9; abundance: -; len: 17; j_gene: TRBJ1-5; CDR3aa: CASSAEGGHYSNQPQHF
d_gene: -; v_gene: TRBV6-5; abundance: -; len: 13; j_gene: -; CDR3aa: CASSYRRYNEQFF
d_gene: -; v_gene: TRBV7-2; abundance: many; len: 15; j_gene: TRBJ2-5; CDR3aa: CASSLGPEYQETQYF
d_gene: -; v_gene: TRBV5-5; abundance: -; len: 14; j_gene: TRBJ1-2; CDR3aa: CASSLSAWTDGYTF
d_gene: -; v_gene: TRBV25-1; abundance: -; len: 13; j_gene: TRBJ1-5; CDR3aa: CASSSGSNQPQHF
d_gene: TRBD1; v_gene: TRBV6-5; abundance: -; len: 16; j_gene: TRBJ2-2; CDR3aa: CASSYRAGGGTGELFF
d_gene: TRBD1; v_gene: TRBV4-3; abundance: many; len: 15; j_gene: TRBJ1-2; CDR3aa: CASSRGDRENYGYTF
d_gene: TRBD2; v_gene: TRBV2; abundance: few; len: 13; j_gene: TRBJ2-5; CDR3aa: CASTIWGGGTQYF
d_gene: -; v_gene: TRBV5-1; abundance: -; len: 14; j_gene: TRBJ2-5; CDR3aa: CASSFDSRQETQYF
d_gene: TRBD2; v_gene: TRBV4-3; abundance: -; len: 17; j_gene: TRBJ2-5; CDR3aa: CASSQDHPASGTETQYF
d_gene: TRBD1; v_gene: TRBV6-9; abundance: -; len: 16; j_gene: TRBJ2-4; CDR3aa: CASRPIPDRDKNIQYF
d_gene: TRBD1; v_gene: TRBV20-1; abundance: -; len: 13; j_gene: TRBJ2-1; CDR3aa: CSARAGQGNEQFF
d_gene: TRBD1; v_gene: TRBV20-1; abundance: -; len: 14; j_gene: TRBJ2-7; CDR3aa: CSARPRQGTYEQYF
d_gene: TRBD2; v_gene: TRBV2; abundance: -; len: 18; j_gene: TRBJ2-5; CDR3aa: CASSEALGGLAGQETQYF
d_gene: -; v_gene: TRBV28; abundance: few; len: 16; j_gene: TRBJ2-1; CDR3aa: CASIKPPLRSYNGQFF
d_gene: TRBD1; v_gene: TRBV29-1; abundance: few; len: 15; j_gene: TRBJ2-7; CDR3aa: CSVVGQGARRDEQYF
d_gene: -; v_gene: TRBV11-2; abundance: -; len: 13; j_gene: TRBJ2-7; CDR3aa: CASSPPTSYEQYF
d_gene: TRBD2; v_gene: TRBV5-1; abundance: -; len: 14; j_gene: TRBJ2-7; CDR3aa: CASSPWTSSYEQYF
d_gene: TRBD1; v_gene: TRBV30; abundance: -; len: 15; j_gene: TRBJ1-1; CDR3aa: CAWSAGQGSNTEAFF
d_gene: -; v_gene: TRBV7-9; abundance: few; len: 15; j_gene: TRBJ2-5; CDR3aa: CASSLTPQGRETQYF
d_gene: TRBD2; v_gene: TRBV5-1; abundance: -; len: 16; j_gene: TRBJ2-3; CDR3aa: CASSLPSGKSADTQYF
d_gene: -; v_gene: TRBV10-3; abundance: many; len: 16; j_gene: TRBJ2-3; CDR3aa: CAISERGKTGTDTQYF
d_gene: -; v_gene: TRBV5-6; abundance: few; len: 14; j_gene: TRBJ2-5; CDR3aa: CASRRGYPQETQYF
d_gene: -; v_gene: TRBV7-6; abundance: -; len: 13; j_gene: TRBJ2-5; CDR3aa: CASSRAFGETQYF
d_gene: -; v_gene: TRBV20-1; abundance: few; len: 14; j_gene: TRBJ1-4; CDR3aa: CSALLGGGYEKLFF
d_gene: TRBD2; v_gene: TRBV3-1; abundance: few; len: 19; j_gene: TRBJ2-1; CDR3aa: CASSQEGTSGAGGYNEQFF
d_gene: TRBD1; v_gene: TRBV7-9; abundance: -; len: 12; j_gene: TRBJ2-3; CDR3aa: CASTTGEARWYF
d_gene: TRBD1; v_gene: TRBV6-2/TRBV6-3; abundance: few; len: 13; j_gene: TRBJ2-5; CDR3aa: CAGRTGGGETQYF
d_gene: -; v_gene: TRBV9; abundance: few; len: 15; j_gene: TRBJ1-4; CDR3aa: CASSVAQGEGEKLFF
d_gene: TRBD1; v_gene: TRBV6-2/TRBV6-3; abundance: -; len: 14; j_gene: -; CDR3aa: CASIGQGAITEQFF
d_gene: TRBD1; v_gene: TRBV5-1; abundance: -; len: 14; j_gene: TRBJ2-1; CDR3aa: CASLVGPGGFEQFF
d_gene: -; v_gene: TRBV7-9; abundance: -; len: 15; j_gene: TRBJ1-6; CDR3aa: CASSSHRDYNSPLHF
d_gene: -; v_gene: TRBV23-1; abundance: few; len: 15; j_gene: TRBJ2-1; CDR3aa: CATYQEGHSYNEQFF
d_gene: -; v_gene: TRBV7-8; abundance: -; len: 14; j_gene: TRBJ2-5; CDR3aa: CASSFQRAQETQYF
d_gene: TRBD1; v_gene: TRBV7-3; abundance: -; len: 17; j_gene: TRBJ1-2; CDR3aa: CASSAGTGVPTGYGYTF
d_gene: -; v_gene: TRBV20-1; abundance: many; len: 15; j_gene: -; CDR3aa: CSAPLPGPEANEQYF
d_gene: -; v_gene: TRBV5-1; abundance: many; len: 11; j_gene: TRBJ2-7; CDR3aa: CASSSHDEQYF
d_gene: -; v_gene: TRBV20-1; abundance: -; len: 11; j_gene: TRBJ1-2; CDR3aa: CSLGTNYGYTF
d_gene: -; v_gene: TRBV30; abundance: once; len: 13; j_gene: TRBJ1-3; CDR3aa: CAGRTPPGNTIYF
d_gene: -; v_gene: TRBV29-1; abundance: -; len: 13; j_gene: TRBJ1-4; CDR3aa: CSVAISTNEKLFF
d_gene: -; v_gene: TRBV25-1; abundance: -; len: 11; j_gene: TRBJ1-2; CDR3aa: CASTQFSGYTF
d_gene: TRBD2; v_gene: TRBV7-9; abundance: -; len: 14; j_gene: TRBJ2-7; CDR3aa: CASSLGGGTGEQYF
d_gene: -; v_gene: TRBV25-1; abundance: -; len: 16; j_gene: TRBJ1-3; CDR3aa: CASSALTELSGNTIYF
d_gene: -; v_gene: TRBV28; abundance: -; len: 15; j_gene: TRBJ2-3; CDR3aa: CASSFQGRSTDTQYF
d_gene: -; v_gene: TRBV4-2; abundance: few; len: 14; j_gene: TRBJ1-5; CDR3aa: CASSQAQGTQPQHF